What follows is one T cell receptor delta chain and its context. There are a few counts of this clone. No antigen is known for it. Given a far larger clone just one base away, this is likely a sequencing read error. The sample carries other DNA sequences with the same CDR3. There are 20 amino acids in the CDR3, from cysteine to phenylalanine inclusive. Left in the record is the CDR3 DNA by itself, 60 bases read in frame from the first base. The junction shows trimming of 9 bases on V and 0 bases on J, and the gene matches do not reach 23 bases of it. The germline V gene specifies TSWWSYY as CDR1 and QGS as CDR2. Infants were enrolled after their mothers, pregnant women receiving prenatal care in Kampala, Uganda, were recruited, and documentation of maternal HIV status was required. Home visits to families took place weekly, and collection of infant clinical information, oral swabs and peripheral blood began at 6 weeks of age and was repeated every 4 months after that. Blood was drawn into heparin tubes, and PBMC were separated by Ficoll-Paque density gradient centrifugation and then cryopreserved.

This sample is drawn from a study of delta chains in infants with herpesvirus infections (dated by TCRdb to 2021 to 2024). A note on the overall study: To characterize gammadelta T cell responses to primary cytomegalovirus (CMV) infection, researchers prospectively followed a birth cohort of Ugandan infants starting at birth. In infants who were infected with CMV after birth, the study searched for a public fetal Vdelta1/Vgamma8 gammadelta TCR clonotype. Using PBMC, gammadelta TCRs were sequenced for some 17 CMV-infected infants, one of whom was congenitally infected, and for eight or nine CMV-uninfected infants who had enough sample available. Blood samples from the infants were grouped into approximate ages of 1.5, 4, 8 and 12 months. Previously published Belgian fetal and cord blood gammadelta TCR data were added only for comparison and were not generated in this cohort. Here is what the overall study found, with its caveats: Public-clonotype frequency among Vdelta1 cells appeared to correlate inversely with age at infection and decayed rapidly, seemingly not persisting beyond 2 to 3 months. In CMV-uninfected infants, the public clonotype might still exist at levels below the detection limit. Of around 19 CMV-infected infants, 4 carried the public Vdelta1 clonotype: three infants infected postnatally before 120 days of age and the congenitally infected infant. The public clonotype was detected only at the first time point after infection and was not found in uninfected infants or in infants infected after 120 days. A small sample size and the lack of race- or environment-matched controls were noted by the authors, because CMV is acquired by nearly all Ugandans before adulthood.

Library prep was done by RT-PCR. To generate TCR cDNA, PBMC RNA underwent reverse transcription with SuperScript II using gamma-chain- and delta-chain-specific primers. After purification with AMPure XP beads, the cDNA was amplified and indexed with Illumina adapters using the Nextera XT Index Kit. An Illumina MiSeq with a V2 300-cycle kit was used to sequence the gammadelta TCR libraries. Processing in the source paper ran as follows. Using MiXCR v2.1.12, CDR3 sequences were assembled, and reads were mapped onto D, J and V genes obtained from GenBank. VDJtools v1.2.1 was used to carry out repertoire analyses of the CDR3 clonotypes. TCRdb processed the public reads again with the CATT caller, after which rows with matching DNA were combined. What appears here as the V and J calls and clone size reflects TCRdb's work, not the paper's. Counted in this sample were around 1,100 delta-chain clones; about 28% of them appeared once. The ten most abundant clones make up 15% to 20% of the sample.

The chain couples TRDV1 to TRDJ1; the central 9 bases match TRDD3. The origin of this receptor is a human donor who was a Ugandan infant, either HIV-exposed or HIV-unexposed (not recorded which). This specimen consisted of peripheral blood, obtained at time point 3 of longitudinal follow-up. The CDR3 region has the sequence CALRCGFLRGIQAHTDKLIF. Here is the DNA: TGTGCTCTCAGGTGCGGATTCCTACGGGGGATACAGGCACACACCGATAAACTCATCTTT.